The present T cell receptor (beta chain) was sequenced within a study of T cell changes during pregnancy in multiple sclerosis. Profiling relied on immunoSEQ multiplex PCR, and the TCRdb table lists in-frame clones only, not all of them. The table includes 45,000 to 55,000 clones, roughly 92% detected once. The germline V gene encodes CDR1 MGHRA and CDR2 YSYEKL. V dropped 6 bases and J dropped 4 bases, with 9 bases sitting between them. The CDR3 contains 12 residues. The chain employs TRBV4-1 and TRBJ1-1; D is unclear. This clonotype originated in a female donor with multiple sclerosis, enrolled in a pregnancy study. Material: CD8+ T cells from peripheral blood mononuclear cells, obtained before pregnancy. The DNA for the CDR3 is TGCGCCAGCAGATCGGGAGGCACTGAAGCTTTCTTT. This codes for CASRSGGTEAFF.